This TCR beta chain was documented in a study of shared clonotypes between healthy human individuals (TCRdb year 2020). Turning to the overall study: A couple of women and three men aged 18 to 49 years were included in the cohort. For each donor, CD4 naive and CD4 memory were each run on three plates, CD8 naive on two plates, and CD8 memory on one plate. To estimate repertoire size and how much clonotypes are shared between individuals, the study performed deep sequencing of blood TCR repertoires from about five healthy adults. To increase sequencing depth and limit assay-specific biases, different laboratories used diverse techniques to prepare libraries and sequence TCR repertoires. Each donor's leukapheresis produced roughly between roughly 0.94 and 9.5 billion PBMCs.

Healthy HIV-negative adults with no recently reported acute infections or vaccinations were included as donors. Only Caucasian adults living in Nashville, Tennessee, USA were represented among the donors. CD4+ T cells were enriched by magnetic negative selection, after which naive cells were positively selected on CD45RA and the negative fraction was taken as the memory subset. Blood was collected by leukapheresis, and PBMCs were isolated by Ficoll-Histopaque density gradient centrifugation and then cryopreserved in liquid nitrogen vapor phase. Analytical flow cytometry was used to check the purity and quantity of each magnetically sorted T cell population. Genomic DNA was isolated from each sorted fraction and quantified by UV absorbance on a Nanodrop 2000c. This clone was counted a few times. Its antigen is unknown. No base-level quality is on record; no much larger clone is a single base apart.

Using the deep immunoSEQ assay, TCR CDR3 regions were amplified from genomic DNA by multiplex PCR. For each cell subset, the extracted genomic DNA was distributed evenly across all wells of several immunoSEQ 96-well plates, and each plate served as one replicate. For sorted subsets, approximately 210 ng of genomic DNA, equivalent to 25,000 to 35,000 T cell genomes, went into each replicate PCR. The purified libraries were quantified using a Qubit 3.0 fluorometer, sized with a Bioanalyzer 2100, and then quantified again using the KAPA Library Quantification kit. Every immunoSEQ 96-well plate was sequenced on a separate single-read 150-cycle Illumina NextSeq 550 flow cell. For the original study's pipeline: Because the immunoSEQ output held only junctional sequences and lacked quality scores, the filtering could not match the filtering applied to full-length reads. Sequences were annotated with PyIR, a Python wrapper for IgBLAST v1.9, using IMGT germline references to assign V/J genes and CDR3. Any read was removed if the V/J assignment was weak (E-value above 1e-6), the CDR3 was missing, or the read contained stop codons, out-of-frame junctions, or ambiguous translated residues. A V3J clonotype was defined by an identical inferred V gene, J gene, and CDR3 amino acid sequence. To compute the percentage overlap between repertoires, the number of shared unique clonotypes was divided by the size of the smaller repertoire. Repertoire richness was assessed with RTK rarefaction, the Chao1 estimator, and Recon v2.1 estimates of unobserved clonotypes. Generation probabilities for all TCRbeta clonotypes obtained by the gDNA method from a handful of donors were computed using OLGA. Sourced from immuneACCESS, this table was stored by TCRdb with only in-frame sequences that have V and J called. A share of the clones is absent; for the studies checked, an unresolved V gene accounts for under half, and the remainder has no known explanation. The V and J calls and clone size come from that table; D and trimming were worked out from the DNA. The table for this sample lists about 1.1 million clones; 78% of them were counted only once. Clones ranked in the top ten supply roughly 0.55% of the sample.

For CDR1 and CDR2, the germline V gene lists SGHAT and FQNNGV. Including the terminal cysteine and phenylalanine, the CDR3 comprises 14 residues. The read is trimmed to its CDR3 DNA, 42 bases read in frame from base 1. The germline ends are 10 bases apart after V is trimmed by 4 bases and J by 1 base. What the study reported, not specific to this receptor: Because the study included only a small number of donors, the genetic and exposure-history diversity represented was limited. Estimated clonotype richness was generally larger for naive than for memory subsets. Based on pairwise subsampling, the degree of clonotype sharing among donors was expected to be affected by sequencing depth. Sharing across a few donors was observed for approximately 4.6% of naive CD4, under 4% of naive CD8, over 2% of memory CD4, and approximately 0.41% of memory CD8 clonotypes. Sampling was restricted to blood, and TCR repertoires in tissues likely differ from the TCR repertoires found in blood. Clonotypes shared by all four sorted-subset donors showed higher generation probabilities than non-shared clonotypes. Even with the large sequencing depth, rarefaction of the sorted-subset datasets indicated that sequencing was incomplete.

The rearrangement joined TRBV11-2 to TRBJ1-1; a confident D gene designation cannot be given. The TCR was taken from a man between 18 and 35 years old in good health. Some clones in this sample may be carry-over from other donors' samples. The sample comprised memory CD4+ T cells from PBMCs. This specimen's cell subset or site label, interpreted: CD45RA-negative fraction. Here the CDR3 is given as CASSWIGRNTEAFF. The DNA sequence is TGTGCCAGCAGCTGGATCGGCCGGAACACTGAAGCTTTCTTT.